This T cell receptor beta chain was sequenced for a study of cytomegalovirus exposure and HLA in healthy donors. Between the trimmed V and J ends, which lost 2 bases and 3 bases, there was a span of 10 bases. Per the germline V gene, CDR1 is SEHNR and CDR2 is FQNEAQ (reference sequence). This CDR3 is built from 15 residues. The PCR employed 60 Vbeta primers together with 13 Jbeta primers. The protocol was immunoSEQ multiplex PCR, while the TCRdb copy is restricted to in-frame clones and leaves out a portion. The table includes roughly 150,000 clones, roughly four fifths detected once. The genes are TRBV7-9 and TRBJ2-2; maybe TRBD1 (6 bases). The sequencing sample was made of PBMCs. The origin of this receptor is a man aged 25 to 45 in good health and CMV-seropositive. This CDR3 reads CASSLRGGDTGELFF. DNA of the CDR3: TGTGCCAGCAGCTTAAGAGGGGGAGACACCGGGGAGCTGTTTTTT.